This passage covers 32 T cell receptor beta chains from one sample sequenced in a study of blood T cell repertoires in COVID-19. Using immunoSEQ multiplex PCR, the repertoire was profiled, and TCRdb retains in-frame clones only, with some absent. The sample has about 58,000 clones; 75% to 85% are singletons. Sequencing was done on a sample of peripheral blood. Receptor source: a human donor in a cohort sampled during active COVID-19.

This chain connects TRBV28 to TRBJ1-1; D possibly corresponds to TRBD1 (5 bases). Looked up from germline, CDR1 is MDHEN and CDR2 is SYDVKM. CDR3 length: 12 amino acids. V was clipped by 4 bases and J by 5 bases, with 8 bases between them. The CDR3 protein is CASSSRGTEAFF. In DNA form, the CDR3 reads TGTGCCAGCAGTTCTCGGGGGACTGAAGCTTTCTTT.

The chain recombines TRBV6-4 with TRBJ2-2; no definite D call. With 4 bases removed from V and 2 bases from J, the gap between germline ends came to 8 bases. The CDR3 consists of 14 residues. Germline V gene sequence: CDR1 MRHNA, CDR2 SNTAGT. The CDR3 loop reads CASSGQENTGELFF. The CDR3 DNA reads TGTGCCAGCAGTGGGCAGGAAAACACCGGGGAGCTGTTTTTT.

V is TRBV5-4 and J is TRBJ2-3; D is unresolved. This CDR3 region has 13 residues. Germline V gives CDR1 SGHNT, CDR2 YYREEE (reference sequence). Trimming removed 4 bases at V and 1 base at J, with 7 bases between. CDR3 sequence: CASSDSRTDTQYF. As DNA, the CDR3 is TGTGCCAGCAGCGACTCGCGCACAGATACGCAGTATTTT.

This clone was observed a few times. This chain uses TRBV6-5 with TRBJ1-6, with D possibly being TRBD1 (6 bases). V was clipped by 6 bases and J by 14 bases, with 23 bases between them. Germline-derived CDR1 and CDR2 are MNHEY and SVGAGI. This CDR3 has 15 residues. CDR3 DNA sequence: TGTGCCAGCAGCGCAGACAGGTCCCCCTCCAGGGCCCTCCACTTT. This encodes CASSADRSPSRALHF.

The V call is TRBV7-9, the J call TRBJ1-2; D gene unclear. The CDR3 has 13 residues. Trimming removed 5 bases from V and 8 bases from J, with 15 bases in between. Germline CDR1 reads SEHNR; CDR2 reads FQNEAQ (reference sequence). The CDR3 region has the DNA TGTGCCAGCAGCCCCCCGGGCCCGGGGGGCTACACCTTC. This translates into CASSPPGPGGYTF.

The V and J genes are TRBV12-5 and TRBJ1-2; D is perhaps TRBD1 (5 bases). This CDR3 region has 14 residues. Germline V lookup: CDR1 LGHNT, CDR2 FRNRAP. The V end was cut by 6 bases, the J end by 4 bases, with 15 bases between. CDR3: CASGYTGGAYGYTF. In nucleotides, the CDR3 is TGTGCTAGTGGGTATACAGGAGGGGCCTATGGCTACACCTTC.

This rearrangement joins TRBV6-1 to TRBJ1-5, with D possibly being TRBD1 (5 bases). The CDR3 has 16 amino acids. V gave up 2 bases and J gave up 1 base, with 12 bases separating them. From germline, CDR1 is MNHNS and CDR2 SASEGT. The CDR3 reads CASSEQGSFSNQPQHF. CDR3 in DNA: TGTGCCAGCAGTGAACAGGGTTCTTTCAGCAATCAGCCCCAGCATTTT.

The V gene is TRBV5-4, the J gene TRBJ2-2; 9 bases line up with TRBD1. Germline CDR1 SGHNT, CDR2 YYREEE (reference sequence). The CDR3 contains 16 residues. J gave up 5 bases and V 1 base, and 6 bases lay outside the gene matches. The CDR3 is CASSLTGTGNTGELFF. The CDR3 coding sequence is TGTGCCAGCAGCTTGACTGGGACAGGGAATACCGGGGAGCTGTTTTTT.

The count of this clone is one. The V and J genes are TRBV3-1 (or the pseudogene TRBV3-2) and TRBJ1-1; possibly TRBD1 for D (5 bases). V lost 5 bases and J 5 bases, leaving 15 bases between the germline ends. The CDR3 is 14 residues long. CDR1 is LGHDT, CDR2 YNNKEL, per germline (reference sequence). The CDR3 loop reads CASSYGWGGTEAFF. CDR3 DNA sequence: TGTGCCAGCAGCTATGGGTGGGGGGGGACTGAAGCTTTCTTT.

The CDR3 bases are TGTGCCAGTAGTAAGGACAGGTCCGAAATTTCACCCCTCCACTTT. Its translation: CASSKDRSEISPLHF. The V gene is TRBV19, the J gene TRBJ1-6, with TRBD1 matching over 7 bases. The CDR3 sequence is 15 residues long. V lost 4 bases, J lost 9 bases, and 9 bases stayed unmatched. The V gene's germline CDR1 is LNHDA and CDR2 SQIVND (reference sequence).

Only one count was recorded for this clone. V gene TRBV19 combines with J gene TRBJ2-2; 8 positions agree with TRBD1. The CDR3 covers 15 residues. The germline gives CDR1 LNHDA, CDR2 SQIVND (reference sequence). V was pared by 5 bases and J by 2 bases, with 4 bases of the junction left unmatched. CDR3 DNA sequence: TGTGCCAGTAGTGTCTCAGGGGGCAACACCGGGGAGCTGTTTTTT. Translated, it gives CASSVSGGNTGELFF.

V and J are TRBV11-2 and TRBJ2-4; 7 nucleotides match TRBD1. With 1 base clipped from V and 0 bases from J, the junction kept 6 bases outside the gene matches. CDR1 and CDR2 (germline): SGHAT, FQNNGV. CDR3 length equals 17 residues. Here the CDR3 DNA reads TGTGCCAGCAGCTTAGTGGGACAGAACCTAGCCAAAAACATTCAGTACTTC. Translated, it gives CASSLVGQNLAKNIQYF.

The rearrangement uses TRBV10-2 and TRBJ1-4, with D possibly TRBD1 on 6 matching bases. The CDR3 totals 15 residues. Germline V CDR1 and CDR2: WSHSY, SAAADI. With 6 bases removed from V and 8 bases from J, the gap between germline ends came to 19 bases. This chain's CDR3 is CASRGNRDLREKLFF. In DNA form, the CDR3 reads TGCGCCAGCAGAGGAAACAGGGATCTGAGAGAAAAACTGTTTTTT.

Many counts were recorded for this clone. The chain recombines TRBV25-1 with TRBJ1-4, with D perhaps TRBD1 (6 bases). V was shortened by 6 bases and J by 5 bases, with 13 bases between the two germline ends. Looked up from germline, CDR1 is MGHDK and CDR2 is SYGVNS. The CDR3 has 14 amino acids. The CDR3: CASRDTGSNEKLFF. The CDR3 DNA reads as TGTGCCAGCAGGGATACAGGGAGCAATGAAAAACTGTTTTTT.

This clone has just one count. The chain uses TRBV12-5 and TRBJ1-5, with TRBD1 matching over 8 bases. CDR3 length: 16 residues. Germline trimming cut 0 bases from V and 6 bases from J; bases unmatched to any gene: 7. CDR1 is LGHNT, CDR2 FRNRAP, per germline. DNA of the CDR3: TGTGCTAGTGGTTTGGTTGGCAGGGGGCCGGGTCAGCCCCAGCATTTT. The encoded protein is CASGLVGRGPGQPQHF.

The table lists this clone with a few counts. The V call is TRBV5-5, the J call TRBJ2-1, with 7 nucleotides matching TRBD2. The CDR3 has 15 residues. V shed 5 bases, J shed 2 bases, and the junction held 7 bases outside the gene matches. Germline CDR1 and CDR2: SGHKS and YYEKEE (reference sequence). The CDR3 loop reads CASRPLAATYNEQFF. CDR3 DNA sequence: TGTGCCAGCAGGCCGCTAGCGGCTACCTACAATGAGCAGTTCTTC.

The rearrangement links TRBV3-1 (or the pseudogene TRBV3-2) to TRBJ2-1; TRBD2 might be the D (5 bases). CDR3 size: 15 residues. From germline, CDR1 is LGHDT and CDR2 YNNKEL (reference sequence). V was cut by 4 bases and J by 0 bases, with 10 bases left in between. The CDR3 protein is CASSPSGSSYNEQFF. DNA for the CDR3: TGTGCCAGCAGCCCCAGCGGTAGCTCCTACAATGAGCAGTTCTTC.

The chain uses TRBV5-1 and TRBJ2-2; 7 bases line up with TRBD1. V trimming: 4 bases; J trimming: 0 bases; junction bases outside the gene matches: 3. The CDR3 length is 15 residues. Germline V gives CDR1 SGHRS, CDR2 YFSETQ. CDR3 region: CASSTGATNTGELFF. The DNA of the CDR3 is TGCGCCAGCAGCACAGGGGCCACGAACACCGGGGAGCTGTTTTTT. Full variable domain (missing parts from reference TRBV5-1 and TRBJ2-2): KAGVTQTPRYLIKTRGQQVTLSCSPISGHRSVSWYQQTPGQGLQFLFEYFSETQRNKGNFPGRFSGRQFSNSRSEMNVSTLELGDSALYLCASSTGATNTGELFFGEGSRLTVL.

The genes are TRBV15 and TRBJ1-3; possible D gene TRBD1, 6 bases. This CDR3 contains 13 residues. CDR1 LNHNV and CDR2 YYDKDF come from the germline V gene (reference sequence). V gave up 8 bases and J gave up 2 bases, with 10 bases separating them. The CDR3 is CATGKGAGNTIYF. CDR3 bases: TGTGCCACCGGGAAGGGGGCTGGAAACACCATATATTTT.

The chain employs TRBV6-5 and TRBJ2-7, with 9 positions matching TRBD2. The CDR3 loop spans 13 amino acids. The germline V gene encodes CDR1 MNHEY and CDR2 SVGAGI. Unmatched junction bases numbered 7, after V lost 8 bases and J lost 5 bases. This CDR3 is CASRAGGGHEQYF. The DNA of the CDR3 is TGTGCCAGCCGAGCGGGAGGCGGTCACGAGCAGTACTTC.

J is TRBJ1-1 and V is TRBV5-8; 8 nucleotides agree with TRBD1. The CDR3 contains 16 residues. Trimming cost V 7 bases and J 4 bases; bases outside gene matches: 15. Germline V gives CDR1 SGHTS, CDR2 YDEGEE. Here the CDR3 DNA reads TGTGCCAGCGGACAGGGTACACTGTCTGCGGGCACTGAAGCTTTCTTT. Its protein product is CASGQGTLSAGTEAFF.

The chain links TRBV5-1 to TRBJ2-7; D is possibly TRBD1 (6 bases). V lost 2 bases and J lost 3, with 12 bases in between. Germline values: CDR1 SGHRS, CDR2 YFSETQ. The CDR3 consists of 14 residues. The CDR3 nucleotides read TGCGCCAGCAGCTTCGGGACACCCGGCTACGAGCAGTACTTC. It encodes CASSFGTPGYEQYF.

This rearrangement joins TRBV23-1 to TRBJ2-7; 7 bases are shared with TRBD1. TRBV23-1 is flagged as an ORF with uncertain function. With 3 bases clipped from V and 6 bases from J, the junction kept 29 bases outside the gene matches. The CDR3 is 21 residues long. CDR3 DNA sequence: TGCGCCAGCAGTCAGAACGATCGTAACCACGCAAGACAGGGTTCCTTCCCCGAGCAGTACTTC. Amino acids: CASSQNDRNHARQGSFPEQYF.

The rearrangement uses TRBV10-2 and TRBJ1-6; D is possibly TRBD1 (6 bases). This CDR3 has 12 amino acids. Trimming pared 6 bases from V and 7 bases from J, leaving 7 bases between. Germline CDR1 WSHSY, CDR2 SAAADI. The CDR3 reads CASRGQNSPLHF. In DNA, the CDR3 is TGCGCCAGCAGAGGACAGAATTCACCCCTCCACTTT.

This clone was seen only a few times. The chain employs TRBV5-6 and TRBJ2-1, with 10 bases identical to TRBD2. V was clipped by 1 base and J by 5 bases; unmatched bases: 9. The CDR3 totals 17 residues. CDR1 and CDR2 from the germline V gene are SGHDT and YYEEEE. The CDR3 region has the DNA TGTGCCAGCAGCTTGATCTCTAGCGGGAGTCGTAACAATGAGCAGTTCTTC. It is translated as CASSLISSGSRNNEQFF.

This clone turned up a few times. V is TRBV7-8 and J is TRBJ1-5, with a tentative D call TRBD1 (5 bases). The CDR3 is 12 amino acids. V dropped 10 bases and J dropped 7 bases, with 14 bases sitting between them. Germline CDR1 and CDR2: SGHVS and FQNEAQ. The CDR3 DNA sequence: TGTGCCACGCGGGGGGTCGGGCAGCCCCAGCATTTT. It encodes CATRGVGQPQHF.

J is TRBJ2-5 and V is TRBV7-6; D is uncertain. This CDR3 is 13 amino acids long. The V gene lost 4 bases and the J gene lost 5 bases, with 11 bases spanning the gap. CDR1 and CDR2 from the germline V gene are SGHVS and FNYEAQ. The CDR3 spells CASSSLIRETQYF. CDR3 DNA sequence: TGTGCCAGCAGCTCACTAATCCGGGAGACCCAGTACTTC.

The chain combines TRBV24-1 with TRBJ2-2; the D gene is possibly TRBD1 (6 bases). Germline V gene lookup returns CDR1 KGHDR and CDR2 SFDVKD. The ends were cut back, 3 bases at V and 2 bases at J, with 12 bases in the middle. The CDR3 spans 16 residues. CDR3 in DNA: TGTGCCACCAGTGATCGCCCCGGGACAAACACCGGGGAGCTGTTTTTT. Its protein is CATSDRPGTNTGELFF.

The chain couples TRBV19 to TRBJ2-1; 15 bases agree with TRBD2. This CDR3 contains 15 residues. Germline-derived CDR1 and CDR2 are LNHDA and SQIVND (reference sequence). V shed 9 bases, J shed 3 bases, and the junction held 3 bases outside the gene matches. The DNA for the CDR3 is TGTGCCAGGCGGACTAGCGGGAGGGACTACAATGAGCAGTTCTTC. As protein: CARRTSGRDYNEQFF.

The chain has TRBV24-1 and TRBJ1-2, with D unclear. The CDR3 has 14 residues. V was shortened by 4 bases and J by 0 bases, with 8 bases between the two germline ends. The germline V gene has CDR1 KGHDR and CDR2 SFDVKD. CDR3 residues: CATSEHQTNYGYTF. For the CDR3, the DNA is TGTGCCACCAGTGAACACCAAACTAACTATGGCTACACCTTC.

V is TRBV9 and J is TRBJ2-7; D is possibly TRBD2 (6 bases). In germline, CDR1 is SGDLS, CDR2 YYNGEE. CDR3 size: 16 residues. Trimming cost V 4 bases and J 0 bases, with 17 bases left between them. This chain's CDR3 is CASSLAAGGFSYEQYF. The CDR3 coding sequence is TGTGCCAGCAGCCTTGCTGCCGGGGGATTCTCCTACGAGCAGTACTTC.

This chain connects TRBV19 to TRBJ2-6; 9 bases fit TRBD1. The CDR3 sequence is 18 residues long. With V trimmed by 6 bases and J by 2 bases, 11 bases remained unmatched. Germline lookup yields CDR1 LNHDA and CDR2 SQIVND (reference sequence). CDR3 region: CASRTNRGRDPGANVLTF. The CDR3 DNA reads as TGTGCCAGTAGAACCAACAGGGGGCGTGATCCTGGGGCCAACGTCCTGACTTTC.